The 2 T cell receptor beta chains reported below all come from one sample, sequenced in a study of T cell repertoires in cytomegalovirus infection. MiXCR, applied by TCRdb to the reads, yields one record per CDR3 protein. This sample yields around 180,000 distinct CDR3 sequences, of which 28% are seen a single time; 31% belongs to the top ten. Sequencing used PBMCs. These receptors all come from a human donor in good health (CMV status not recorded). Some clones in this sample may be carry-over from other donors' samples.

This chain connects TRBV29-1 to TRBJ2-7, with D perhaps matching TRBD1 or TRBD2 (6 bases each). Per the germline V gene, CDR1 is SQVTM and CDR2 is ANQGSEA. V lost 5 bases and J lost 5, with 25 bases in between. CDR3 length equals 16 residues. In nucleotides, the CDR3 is TGCAGCGTTCCGAATCAGGGCGGGACACAACAGGACGAGCAGTACTTC. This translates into CSVPNQGGTQQDEQYF.

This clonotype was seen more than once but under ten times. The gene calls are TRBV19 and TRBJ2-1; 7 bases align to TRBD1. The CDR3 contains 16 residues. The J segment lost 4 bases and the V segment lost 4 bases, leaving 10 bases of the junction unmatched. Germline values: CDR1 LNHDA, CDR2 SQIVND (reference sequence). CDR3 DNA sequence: TGTGCCAGTAGTAATCCGAGGGGGCTTCGGTACAATGAGCAGTTCTTC. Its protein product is CASSNPRGLRYNEQFF. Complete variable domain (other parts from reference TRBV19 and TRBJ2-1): DGGITQSPKYLFRKEGQNVTLSCEQNLNHDAMYWYRQDPGQGLRLIYYSQIVNDFQKGDIAEGYSVSREKKESFPLTVTSAQKNPTAFYLCASSNPRGLRYNEQFFGPGTRLTVL.